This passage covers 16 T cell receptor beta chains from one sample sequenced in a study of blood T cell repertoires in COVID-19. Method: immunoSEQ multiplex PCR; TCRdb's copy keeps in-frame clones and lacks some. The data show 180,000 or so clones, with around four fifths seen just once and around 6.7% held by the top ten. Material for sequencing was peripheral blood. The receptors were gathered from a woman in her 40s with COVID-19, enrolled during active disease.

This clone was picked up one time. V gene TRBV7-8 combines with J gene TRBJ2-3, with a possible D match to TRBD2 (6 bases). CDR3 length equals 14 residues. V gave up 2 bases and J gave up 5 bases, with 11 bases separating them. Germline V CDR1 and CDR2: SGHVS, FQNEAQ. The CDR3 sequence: CASSLTGAVDTQYF. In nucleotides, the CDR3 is TGTGCCAGCAGCTTAACGGGAGCCGTAGATACGCAGTATTTT.

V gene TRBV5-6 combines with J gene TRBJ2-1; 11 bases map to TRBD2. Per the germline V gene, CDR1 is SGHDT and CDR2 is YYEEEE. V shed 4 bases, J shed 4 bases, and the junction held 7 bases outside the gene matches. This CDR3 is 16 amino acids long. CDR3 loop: CASSVRLAGPYNEQFF. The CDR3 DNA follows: TGTGCCAGCAGCGTGAGACTAGCGGGACCGTACAATGAGCAGTTCTTC.

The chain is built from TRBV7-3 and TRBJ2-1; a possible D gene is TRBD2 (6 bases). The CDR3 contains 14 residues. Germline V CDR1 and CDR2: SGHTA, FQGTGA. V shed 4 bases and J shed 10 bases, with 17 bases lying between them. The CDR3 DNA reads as TGTGCCAGCAGCTCATGGAGGGGCGACGACGAGCAGTTCTTC. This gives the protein CASSSWRGDDEQFF.

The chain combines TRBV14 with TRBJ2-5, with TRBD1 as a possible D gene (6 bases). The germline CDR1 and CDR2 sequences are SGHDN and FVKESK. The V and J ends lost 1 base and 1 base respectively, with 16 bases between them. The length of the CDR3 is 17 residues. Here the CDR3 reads CASSQGGLGQSQETQYF. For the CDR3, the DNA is TGTGCCAGCAGCCAAGGGGGGCTCGGGCAGAGCCAAGAGACCCAGTACTTC. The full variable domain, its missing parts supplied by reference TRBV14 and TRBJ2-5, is EAGVTQFPSHSVIEKGQTVTLRCDPISGHDNLYWYRRVMGKEIKFLLHFVKESKQDESGMPNNRFLAERTGGTYSTLKVQPAELEDSGVYFCASSQGGLGQSQETQYFGPGTRLLVL.

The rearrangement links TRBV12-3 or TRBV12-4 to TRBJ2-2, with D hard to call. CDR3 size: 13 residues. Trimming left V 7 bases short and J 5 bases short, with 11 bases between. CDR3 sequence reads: CASIRVGTGELFF. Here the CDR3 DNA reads TGTGCCAGCATCCGGGTTGGGACCGGGGAGCTGTTTTTT.

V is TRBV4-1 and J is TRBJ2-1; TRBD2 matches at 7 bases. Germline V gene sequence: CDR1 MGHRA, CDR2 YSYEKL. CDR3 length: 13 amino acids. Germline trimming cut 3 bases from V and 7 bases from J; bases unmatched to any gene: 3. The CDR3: CASSHQGGNEQFF. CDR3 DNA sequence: TGCGCCAGCAGCCACCAGGGAGGGAATGAGCAGTTCTTC.

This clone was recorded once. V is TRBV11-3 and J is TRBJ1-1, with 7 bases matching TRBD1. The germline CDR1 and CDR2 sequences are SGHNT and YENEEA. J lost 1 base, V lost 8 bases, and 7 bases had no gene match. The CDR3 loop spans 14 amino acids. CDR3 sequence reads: CASGYRGQNTEAFF. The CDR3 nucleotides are TGTGCCAGCGGATACAGGGGTCAGAACACTGAAGCTTTCTTT.

The CDR3 is CASSYRGSNSPLHF. CDR3 nucleotide sequence: TGTGCCAGTAGTTACAGGGGGTCTAATTCACCCCTCCACTTT. The genes are TRBV19 and TRBJ1-6; the match to TRBD1 covers 8 bases. Germline V gene data show CDR1 as LNHDA and CDR2 as SQIVND (reference sequence). This CDR3 has 14 amino acids. V dropped 5 bases and J dropped 6; count of bases not matched to a gene: 3.

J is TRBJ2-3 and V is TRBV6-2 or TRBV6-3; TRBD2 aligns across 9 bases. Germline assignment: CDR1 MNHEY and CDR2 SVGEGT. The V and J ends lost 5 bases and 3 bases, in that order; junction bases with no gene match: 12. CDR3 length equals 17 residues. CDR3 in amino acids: CASSLGSGGYLTDTQYF. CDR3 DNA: TGTGCCAGCAGTCTAGGTAGCGGGGGCTACCTAACAGATACGCAGTATTTT.

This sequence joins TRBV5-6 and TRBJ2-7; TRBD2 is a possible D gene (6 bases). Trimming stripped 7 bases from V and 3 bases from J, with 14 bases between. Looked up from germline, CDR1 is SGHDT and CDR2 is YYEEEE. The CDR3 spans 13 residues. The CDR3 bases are TGTGCCAGCTGGAGGAGGGGAATCTACGAGCAGTACTTC. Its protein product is CASWRRGIYEQYF.

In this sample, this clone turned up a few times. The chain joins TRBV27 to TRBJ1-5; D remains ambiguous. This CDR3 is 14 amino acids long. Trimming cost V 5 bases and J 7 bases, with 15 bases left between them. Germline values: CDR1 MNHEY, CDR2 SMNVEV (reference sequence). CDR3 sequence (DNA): TGTGCCAGCAGTCCCCCCGGGGTCCGACAGCCCCAGCATTTT. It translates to CASSPPGVRQPQHF.

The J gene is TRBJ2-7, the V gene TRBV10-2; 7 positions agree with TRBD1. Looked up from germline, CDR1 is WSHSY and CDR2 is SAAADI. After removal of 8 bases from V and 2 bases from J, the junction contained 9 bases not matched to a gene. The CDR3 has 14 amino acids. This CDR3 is CASRLGTDPYEQYF. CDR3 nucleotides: TGCGCCAGCCGACTCGGGACAGACCCCTACGAGCAGTACTTC.

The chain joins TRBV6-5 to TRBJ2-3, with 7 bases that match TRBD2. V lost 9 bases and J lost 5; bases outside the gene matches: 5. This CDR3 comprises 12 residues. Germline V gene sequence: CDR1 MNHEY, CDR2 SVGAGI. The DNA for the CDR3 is TGTGCCAGTTCGTTAGCGGGAGATACGCAGTATTTT. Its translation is CASSLAGDTQYF.

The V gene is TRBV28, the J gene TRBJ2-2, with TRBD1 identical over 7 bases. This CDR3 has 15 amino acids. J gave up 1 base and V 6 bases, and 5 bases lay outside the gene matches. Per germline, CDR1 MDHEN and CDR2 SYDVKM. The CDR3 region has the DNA TGTGCCAGCAGGCTACAGGGGTGGAACACCGGGGAGCTGTTTTTT. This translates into CASRLQGWNTGELFF.

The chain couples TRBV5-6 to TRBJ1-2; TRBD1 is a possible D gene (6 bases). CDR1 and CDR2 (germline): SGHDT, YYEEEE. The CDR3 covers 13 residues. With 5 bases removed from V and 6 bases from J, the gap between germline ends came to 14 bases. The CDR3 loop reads CASRKGHQDGYTF. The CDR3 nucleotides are TGTGCCAGCAGAAAGGGACACCAGGATGGCTACACCTTC.

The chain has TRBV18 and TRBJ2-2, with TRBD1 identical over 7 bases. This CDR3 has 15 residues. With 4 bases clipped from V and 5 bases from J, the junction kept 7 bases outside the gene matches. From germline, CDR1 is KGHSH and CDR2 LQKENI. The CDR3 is CASSQGQRKTGELFF. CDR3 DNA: TGTGCCAGCTCACAGGGACAGCGGAAAACCGGGGAGCTGTTTTTT.